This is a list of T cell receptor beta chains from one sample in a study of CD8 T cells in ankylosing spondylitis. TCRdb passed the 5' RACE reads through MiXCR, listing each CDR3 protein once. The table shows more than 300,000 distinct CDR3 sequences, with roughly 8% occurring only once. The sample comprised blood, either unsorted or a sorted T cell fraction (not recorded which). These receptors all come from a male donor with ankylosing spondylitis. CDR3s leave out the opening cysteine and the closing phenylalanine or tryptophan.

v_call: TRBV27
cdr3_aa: ASVSNGNTIY

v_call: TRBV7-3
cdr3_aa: ASSRRLAGSNEQF

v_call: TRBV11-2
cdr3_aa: ASSSGQSNEKLF

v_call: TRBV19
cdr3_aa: ASSTTITSYNEQF

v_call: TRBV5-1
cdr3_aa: ASSLGSRGTGELF

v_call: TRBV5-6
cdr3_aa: ASSLGRALMAGELF

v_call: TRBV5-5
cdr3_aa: ASSVRIGQLEQY

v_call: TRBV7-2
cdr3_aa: ASRPGTSGWGGQY

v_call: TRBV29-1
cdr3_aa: SVEAGLVPDTQY

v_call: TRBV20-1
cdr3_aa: SAVGRGYGPSGANVLT

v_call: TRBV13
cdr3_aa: ASSLGAGNQETQY

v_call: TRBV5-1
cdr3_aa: ASSLVSGRAIDTQY

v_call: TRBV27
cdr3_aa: ASSRKSHYEQY

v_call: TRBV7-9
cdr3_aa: ASSLVRNNEKLF

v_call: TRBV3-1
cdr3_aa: ASTLGVGGNSPLH

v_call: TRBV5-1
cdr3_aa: ASSLGWLEGGELF

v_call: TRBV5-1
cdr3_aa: ASNKGEFETQY

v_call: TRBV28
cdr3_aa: ASTPPQVNYEQY

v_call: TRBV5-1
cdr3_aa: ASSLEAYRTSSGANVLT

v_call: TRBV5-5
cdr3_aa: ASSLTTKTYEQY

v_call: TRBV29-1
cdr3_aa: SGQGNRENTEAF

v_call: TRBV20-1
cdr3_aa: SARGLAGGHGNEQF

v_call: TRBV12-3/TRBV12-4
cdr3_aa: ASSFFDSQDEQF

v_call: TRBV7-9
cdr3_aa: ASSLAEGMEETQY

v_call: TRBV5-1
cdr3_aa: ASSLQKNYEQY

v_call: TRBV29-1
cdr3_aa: SVVKSTDTQY

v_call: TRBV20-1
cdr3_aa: SASLAGGNQETQY

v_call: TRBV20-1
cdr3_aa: SASLGREVTEAF

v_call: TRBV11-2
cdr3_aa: ASSLGSGENRAYEQY

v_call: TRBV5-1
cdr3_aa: ASSPGEGDYEQY

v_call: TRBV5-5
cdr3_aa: ASSTTGGVFEQY

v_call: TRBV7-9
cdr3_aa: ASSLPTRGTEAF

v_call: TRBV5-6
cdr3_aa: ASSSTREQF

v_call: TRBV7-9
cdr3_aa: ASSADSSVRAF

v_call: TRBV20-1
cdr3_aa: SAVPEFEQY

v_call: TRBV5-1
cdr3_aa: ASSLISGIGFDEQF

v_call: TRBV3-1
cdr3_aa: ASSAASGRAYEQF

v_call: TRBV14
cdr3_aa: ASSRTSGSPL

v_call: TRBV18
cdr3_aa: ASSPGGDNQPQH

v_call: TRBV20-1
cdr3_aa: SATRGGNEQY

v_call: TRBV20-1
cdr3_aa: SALLTTNEKLF

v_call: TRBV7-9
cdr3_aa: ASSLTSQGSGNTIY

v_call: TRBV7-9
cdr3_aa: ASTLAGGSAYNEQF

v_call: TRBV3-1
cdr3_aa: ASSLQSLSYEQY

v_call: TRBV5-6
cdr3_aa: ASSLRQLNEKLF

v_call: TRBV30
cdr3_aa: AWSVDTTETQY

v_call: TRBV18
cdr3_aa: ASSSGEAQY

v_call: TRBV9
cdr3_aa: ASSVGKGGNTEAF

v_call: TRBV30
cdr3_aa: AWSPFLLAGPYNEQF

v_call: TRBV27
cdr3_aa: ASSPSWDYEQY

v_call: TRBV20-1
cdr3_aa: SAKRGEANTGELF

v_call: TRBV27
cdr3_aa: ASRSIGAQAQH

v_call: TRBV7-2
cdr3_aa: ASSFSIRDRGGVWTEAF

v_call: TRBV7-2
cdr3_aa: ASSFSGGTYEQY

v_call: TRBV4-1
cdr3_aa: ASSQRDPGEKGYT